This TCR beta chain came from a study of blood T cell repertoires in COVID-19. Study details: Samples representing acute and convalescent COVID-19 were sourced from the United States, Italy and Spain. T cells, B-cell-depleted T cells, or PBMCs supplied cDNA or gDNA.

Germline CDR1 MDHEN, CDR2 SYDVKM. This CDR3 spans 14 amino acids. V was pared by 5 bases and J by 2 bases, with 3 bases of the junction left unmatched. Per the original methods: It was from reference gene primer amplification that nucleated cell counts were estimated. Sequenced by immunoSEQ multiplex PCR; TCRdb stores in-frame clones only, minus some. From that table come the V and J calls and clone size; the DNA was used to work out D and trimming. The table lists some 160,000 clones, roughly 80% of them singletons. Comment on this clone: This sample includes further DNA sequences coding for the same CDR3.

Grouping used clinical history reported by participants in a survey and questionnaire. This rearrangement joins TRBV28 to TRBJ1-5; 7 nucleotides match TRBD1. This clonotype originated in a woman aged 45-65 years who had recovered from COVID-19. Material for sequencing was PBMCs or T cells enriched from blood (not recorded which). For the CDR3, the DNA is TGTGCCAGCAGTCTTACAGGGGGCAATCAGCCCCAGCATTTT. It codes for CASSLTGGNQPQHF. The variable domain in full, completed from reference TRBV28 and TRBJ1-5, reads DVKVTQSSRYLVKRTGEKVFLECVQDMDHENMFWYRQDPGLGLRLIYFSYDVKMKEKGDIPEGYSVSREKKERFSLILESASTNQTSMYLCASSLTGGNQPQHFGDGTRLSIL.